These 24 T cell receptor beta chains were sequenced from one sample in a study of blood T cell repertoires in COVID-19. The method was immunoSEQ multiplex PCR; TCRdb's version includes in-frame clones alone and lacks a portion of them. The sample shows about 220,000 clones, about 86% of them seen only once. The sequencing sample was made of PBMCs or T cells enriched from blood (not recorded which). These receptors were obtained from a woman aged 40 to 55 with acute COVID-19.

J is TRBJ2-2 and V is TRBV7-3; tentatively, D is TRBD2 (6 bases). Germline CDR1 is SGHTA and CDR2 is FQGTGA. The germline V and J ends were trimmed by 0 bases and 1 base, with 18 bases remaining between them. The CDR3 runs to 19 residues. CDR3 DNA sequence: TGTGCCAGCAGCTTAACTTTCCCGCGGGACTCCTTGAACACCGGGGAGCTGTTTTTT. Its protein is CASSLTFPRDSLNTGELFF.

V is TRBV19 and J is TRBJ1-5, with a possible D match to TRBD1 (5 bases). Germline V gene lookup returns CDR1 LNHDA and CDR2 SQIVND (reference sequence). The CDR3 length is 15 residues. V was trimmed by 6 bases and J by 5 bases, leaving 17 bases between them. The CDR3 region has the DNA TGTGCCAGTAGCTCGGAGGGGTGGCCGGATCAGCCCCAGCATTTT. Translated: CASSSEGWPDQPQHF.

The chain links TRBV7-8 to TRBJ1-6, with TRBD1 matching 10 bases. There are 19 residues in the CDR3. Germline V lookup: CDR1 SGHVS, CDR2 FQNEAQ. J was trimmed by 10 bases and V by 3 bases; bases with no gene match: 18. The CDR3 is CASSFLPGTGQGVISPLHF. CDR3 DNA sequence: TGTGCCAGCAGCTTTCTTCCTGGGACCGGACAGGGGGTAATATCACCCCTCCACTTT.

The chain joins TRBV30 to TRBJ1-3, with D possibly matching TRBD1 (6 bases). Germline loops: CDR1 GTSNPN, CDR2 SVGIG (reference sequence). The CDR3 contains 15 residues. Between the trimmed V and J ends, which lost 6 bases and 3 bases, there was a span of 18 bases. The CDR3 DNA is TGTGCCTGCCAGGGGCTACTCAGAGGTGGAAACACCATATATTTT. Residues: CACQGLLRGGNTIYF.

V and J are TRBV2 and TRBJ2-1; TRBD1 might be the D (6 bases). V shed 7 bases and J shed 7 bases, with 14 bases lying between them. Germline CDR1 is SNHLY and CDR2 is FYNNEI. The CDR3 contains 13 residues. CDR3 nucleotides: TGTGCCAGCAAGTTAGAGGGGGTTAATGAGCAGTTCTTC. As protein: CASKLEGVNEQFF. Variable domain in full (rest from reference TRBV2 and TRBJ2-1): EPEVTQTPSHQVTQMGQEVILRCVPISNHLYFYWYRQILGQKVEFLVSFYNNEISEKSEIFDDQFSVERPDGSNFTLKIRSTKLEDSAMYFCASKLEGVNEQFFGPGTRLTVL.

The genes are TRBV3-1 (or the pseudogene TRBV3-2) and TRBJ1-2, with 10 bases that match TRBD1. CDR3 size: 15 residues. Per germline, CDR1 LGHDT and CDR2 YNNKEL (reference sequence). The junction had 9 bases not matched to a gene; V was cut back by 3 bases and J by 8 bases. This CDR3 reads CASSHSDRGEGGYTF. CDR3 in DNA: TGTGCCAGCAGCCACTCGGACAGGGGGGAAGGCGGCTACACCTTC.

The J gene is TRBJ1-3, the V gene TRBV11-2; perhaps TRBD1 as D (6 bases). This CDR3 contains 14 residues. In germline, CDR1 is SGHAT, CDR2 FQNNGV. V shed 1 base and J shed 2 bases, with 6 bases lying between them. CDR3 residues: CASSLAGAGNTIYF. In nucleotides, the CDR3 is TGTGCCAGCAGCTTAGCAGGGGCTGGAAACACCATATATTTT.

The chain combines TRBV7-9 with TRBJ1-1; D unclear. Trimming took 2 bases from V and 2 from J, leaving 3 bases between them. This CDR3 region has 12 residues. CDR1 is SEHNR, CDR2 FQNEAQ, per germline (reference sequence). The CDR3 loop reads CASSLSNTEAFF. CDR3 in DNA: TGTGCCAGCAGCTTATCAAACACTGAAGCTTTCTTT.

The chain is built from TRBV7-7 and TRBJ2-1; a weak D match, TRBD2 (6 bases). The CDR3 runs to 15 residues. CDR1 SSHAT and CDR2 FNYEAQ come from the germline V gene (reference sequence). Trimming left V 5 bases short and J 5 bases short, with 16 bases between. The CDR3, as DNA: TGTGCCAGCAGCAACTCGATTGCGGGACACAATGAGCAGTTCTTC. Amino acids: CASSNSIAGHNEQFF.

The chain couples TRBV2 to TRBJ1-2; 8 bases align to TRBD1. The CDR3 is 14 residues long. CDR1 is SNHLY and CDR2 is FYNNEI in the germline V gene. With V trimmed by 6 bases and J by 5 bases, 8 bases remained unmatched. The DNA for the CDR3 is TGTGCCAGCAGCCCCCAGGGGGCGAGGTATGGCTACACCTTC. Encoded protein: CASSPQGARYGYTF.

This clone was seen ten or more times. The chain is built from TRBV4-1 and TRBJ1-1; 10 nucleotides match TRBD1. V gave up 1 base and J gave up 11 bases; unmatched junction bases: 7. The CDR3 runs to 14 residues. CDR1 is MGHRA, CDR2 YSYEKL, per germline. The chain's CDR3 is CASSQAWDRGVAFF. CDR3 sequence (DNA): TGCGCCAGCAGCCAAGCCTGGGACAGGGGTGTCGCTTTCTTT.

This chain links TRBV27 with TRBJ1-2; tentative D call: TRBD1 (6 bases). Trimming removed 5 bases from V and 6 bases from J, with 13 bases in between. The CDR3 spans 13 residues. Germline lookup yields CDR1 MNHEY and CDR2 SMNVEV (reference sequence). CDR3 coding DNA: TGTGCCAGCAGTCTCAGGGGAGGGAATGGCTACACCTTC. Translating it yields CASSLRGGNGYTF.

CDR3 loop: CSAGQDYEQYF. In DNA form, the CDR3 reads TGCAGTGCGGGACAGGACTACGAGCAGTACTTC. The chain couples TRBV20-1 to TRBJ2-7; TRBD1 matches 8 bases. The CDR3 runs 11 residues. Per the germline V gene, CDR1 is DFQATT and CDR2 is SNEGSKA (reference sequence). V gave up 6 bases and J gave up 3 bases; unmatched junction bases: 1.

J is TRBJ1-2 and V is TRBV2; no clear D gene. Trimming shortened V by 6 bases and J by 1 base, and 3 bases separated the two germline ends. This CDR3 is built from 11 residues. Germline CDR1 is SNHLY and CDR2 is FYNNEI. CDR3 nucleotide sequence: TGTGCCAGCAGCCATAACTATGGCTACACCTTC. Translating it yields CASSHNYGYTF.

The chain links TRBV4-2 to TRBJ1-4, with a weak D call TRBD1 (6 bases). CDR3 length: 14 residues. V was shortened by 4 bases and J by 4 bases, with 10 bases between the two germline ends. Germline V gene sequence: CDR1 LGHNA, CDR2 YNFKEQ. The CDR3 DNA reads TGTGCCAGCAGCCCACAGGGAGATAATGAAAAACTGTTTTTT. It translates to CASSPQGDNEKLFF.

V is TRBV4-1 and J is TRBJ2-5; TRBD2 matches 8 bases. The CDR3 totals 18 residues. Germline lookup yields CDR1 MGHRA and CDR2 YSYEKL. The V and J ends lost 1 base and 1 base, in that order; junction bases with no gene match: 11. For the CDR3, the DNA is TGCGCCAGCAGCCAAGCATACCTGAGCGGGGGAGGCCAAGAGACCCAGTACTTC. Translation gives CASSQAYLSGGGQETQYF.

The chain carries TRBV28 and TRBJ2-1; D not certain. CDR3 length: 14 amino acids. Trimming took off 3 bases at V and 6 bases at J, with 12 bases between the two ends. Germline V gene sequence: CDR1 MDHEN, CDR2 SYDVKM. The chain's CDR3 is CASSFEKPFNEQFF. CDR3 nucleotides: TGTGCCAGCAGTTTCGAGAAGCCCTTCAATGAGCAGTTCTTC. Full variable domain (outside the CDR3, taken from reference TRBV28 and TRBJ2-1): DVKVTQSSRYLVKRTGEKVFLECVQDMDHENMFWYRQDPGLGLRLIYFSYDVKMKEKGDIPEGYSVSREKKERFSLILESASTNQTSMYLCASSFEKPFNEQFFGPGTRLTVL.

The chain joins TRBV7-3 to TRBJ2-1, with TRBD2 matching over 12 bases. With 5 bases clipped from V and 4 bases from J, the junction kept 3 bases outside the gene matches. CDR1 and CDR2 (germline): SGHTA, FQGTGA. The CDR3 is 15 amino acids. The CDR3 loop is CASSLTSGGYNEQFF. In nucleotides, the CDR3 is TGTGCCAGCAGCCTGACTAGCGGGGGTTACAATGAGCAGTTCTTC.

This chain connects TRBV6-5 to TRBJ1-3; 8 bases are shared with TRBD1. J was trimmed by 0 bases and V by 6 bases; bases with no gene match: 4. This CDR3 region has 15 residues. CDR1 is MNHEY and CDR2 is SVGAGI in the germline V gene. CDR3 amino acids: CASRGQGGSGNTIYF. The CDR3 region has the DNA TGTGCCAGCAGAGGACAGGGAGGCTCTGGAAACACCATATATTTT.

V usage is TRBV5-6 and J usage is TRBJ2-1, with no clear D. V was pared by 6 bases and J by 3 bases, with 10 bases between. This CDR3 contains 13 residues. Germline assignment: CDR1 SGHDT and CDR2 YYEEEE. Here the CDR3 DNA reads TGTGCCAGCACCGAGACATTCTACAATGAGCAGTTCTTC. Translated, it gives CASTETFYNEQFF.

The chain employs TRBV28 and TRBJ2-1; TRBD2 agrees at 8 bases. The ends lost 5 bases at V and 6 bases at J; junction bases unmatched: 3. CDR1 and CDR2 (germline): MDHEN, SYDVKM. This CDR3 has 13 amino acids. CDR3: CASSPGLVNEQFF. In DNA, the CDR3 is TGTGCCAGCAGTCCGGGACTAGTCAATGAGCAGTTCTTC.

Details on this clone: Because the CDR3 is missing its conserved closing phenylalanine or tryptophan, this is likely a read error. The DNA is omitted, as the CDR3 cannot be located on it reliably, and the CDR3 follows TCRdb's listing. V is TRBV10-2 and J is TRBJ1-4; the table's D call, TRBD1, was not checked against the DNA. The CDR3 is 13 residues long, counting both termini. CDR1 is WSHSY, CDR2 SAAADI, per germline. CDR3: CASREEDRSYCPL.

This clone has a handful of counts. The CDR3 DNA follows: TGTGCCTGGAGTGCGGCAGGGAACTATGGCTACACCTTC. Translated: CAWSAAGNYGYTF. The chain has TRBV30 and TRBJ1-2; D perhaps matches TRBD1 (5 bases). This CDR3 is 13 amino acids long. V lost 1 base and J 2 bases, leaving 8 bases between the germline ends. CDR1 is GTSNPN and CDR2 is SVGIG in the germline V gene (reference sequence).

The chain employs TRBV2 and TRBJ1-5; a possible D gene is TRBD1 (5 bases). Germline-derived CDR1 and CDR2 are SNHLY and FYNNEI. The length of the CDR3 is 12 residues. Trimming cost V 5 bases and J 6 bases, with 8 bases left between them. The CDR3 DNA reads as TGTGCCAGCAGTTCCAGGGTTCAGCCCCAGCATTTT. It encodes CASSSRVQPQHF.